This TCR beta chain was obtained from a study of T cells after yellow fever vaccination. Across the whole study: Low-cell-number fractions were prepared with SMART-Seq v4 Ultra Low Input. Findings and limits, study-wide: Reappearance after the booster was seen for most primary-vaccination clones, at about 95% CD4 and roughly 90% CD8. Abundant bulk-population clonotypes could contaminate the FACS-sorted repertoires.

The V gene lost 3 bases and the J gene lost 2 bases, with 13 bases spanning the gap. The CDR3 extends over 15 amino acids. Germline CDR1 reads MNHNS; CDR2 reads SASEGT. Production of TCR cDNA was by 5'RACE template switching, which also added a universal primer site and UMIs. TCRdb re-analysed the 5' RACE reads in MiXCR, keeping a single row per CDR3 protein. The profile shows hundreds of thousands of distinct CDR3 sequences, approximately 19% of them singletons. This clonotype was picked up a small number of times. Its antigen is not known. Sequencing used PBMCs, obtained before the yellow fever booster vaccination. The rearrangement joins TRBV6-1 to TRBJ1-2; D remains unclear. The receptor was derived from a man younger than 35 who received the YFV17D yellow fever vaccine. CDR3 in amino acids: CASSESNPKNYGYTF. CDR3 nucleotides: TGTGCCAGCAGTGAGTCGAACCCGAAAAACTATGGCTACACCTTC.